The 2 T cell receptor beta chains listed next were all sequenced from one sample in a study of cytomegalovirus exposure and HLA in healthy donors. The PCR was carried out with 60 Vbeta primers and 13 Jbeta primers. Produced via immunoSEQ multiplex PCR; TCRdb's table is partial and in-frame only. The sample contains 150,000 to 200,000 clones, roughly four fifths of which appear only once. Sequenced input: PBMCs. These receptors all come from a man aged 18 to 29 in good health and CMV-seronegative.

The chain has TRBV4-3 and TRBJ2-1; TRBD2 matches at 9 bases. With 5 bases clipped from V and 10 bases from J, the junction kept 9 bases outside the gene matches. CDR3 length equals 14 residues. Germline V gene data show CDR1 as LGHNA and CDR2 as YSLEER. This CDR3 reads CASSTLAGTGEQFF. The CDR3 DNA follows: TGCGCCAGCAGCACCCTAGCGGGGACGGGAGAGCAGTTCTTC.

The chain employs TRBV2 and TRBJ2-7; 7 bases map to TRBD1. Trimming removed 2 bases from V and 3 bases from J; junction bases left unmatched: 7. The CDR3 is made up of 15 amino acids. Germline values: CDR1 SNHLY, CDR2 FYNNEI. CDR3 nucleotides: TGTGCCAGCAGTGAACAGCTGGGACAGCGCTACGAGCAGTACTTC. This translates into CASSEQLGQRYEQYF.